The clone carrying this T cell receptor (beta chain) came up many times. The sample belongs to a study of HIV-infected patients and healthy controls. Germline CDR1 is DFQATT and CDR2 is SNEGSKA (reference sequence). This CDR3 spans 12 amino acids. V lost 5 bases to trimming and J lost 6 bases, with 11 bases between them. TCRdb re-derived calls from the 5' RACE reads in MiXCR, one entry per CDR3 protein. The sample contains about 67,000 distinct CDR3 sequences, about 17% of which appear only once. This clonotype originated in a human donor in good health. The chain joins TRBV20-1 to TRBJ2-1, with a tentative D call TRBD2 (6 bases). Sequenced input: CD4+ T cells from blood. CDR3 DNA sequence: TGCAGTGCTCCCCTGACTAGCAATGAGCAGTTCTTC. Translating it yields CSAPLTSNEQFF.